This record concerns one TCR beta chain sequence. As yet, its antigen is unknown. The data belong to a study of cytomegalovirus exposure and HLA in healthy donors. Study-level results: According to the study, 160 or so TCR beta chains were cytomegalovirus-associated. Presence/absence analyses treated sequencing depth as roughly uniform across donors. It was reportedly the case that the classifier diagnosed cytomegalovirus status with high specificity and sensitivity. V segments that were indistinguishable, TRBV6-2 and TRBV6-3 among them, were omitted from analysis.

PCR amplification relied on 60 Vbeta primers (plus 13 Jbeta primers). The table came from immunoSEQ multiplex PCR; TCRdb's copy has only in-frame clones and leaves some out. The repertoire consists of just over 150,000 clones, with 75% to 85% occurring once and the leading ten covering under 8%. Per the germline V gene, CDR1 is SGHRS and CDR2 is YFSETQ. The CDR3 length is 13 residues. Trimming removed 2 bases at V and 4 bases at J, with 10 bases between. Sequencing was done on a sample of PBMCs. The chain is built from TRBV5-1 and TRBJ2-7, with D possibly being TRBD2 (7 bases). This TCR was recovered from a middle-aged man in good health and CMV-seropositive. The CDR3 nucleotides are TGCGCCAGCAGCTTCGAGGGGGGGTACGAGCAGTACTTC. Translating it yields CASSFEGGYEQYF. The complete variable domain, with remaining parts taken from reference TRBV5-1 and TRBJ2-7, reads KAGVTQTPRYLIKTRGQQVTLSCSPISGHRSVSWYQQTPGQGLQFLFEYFSETQRNKGNFPGRFSGRQFSNSRSEMNVSTLELGDSALYLCASSFEGGYEQYFGPGTRLTVT.